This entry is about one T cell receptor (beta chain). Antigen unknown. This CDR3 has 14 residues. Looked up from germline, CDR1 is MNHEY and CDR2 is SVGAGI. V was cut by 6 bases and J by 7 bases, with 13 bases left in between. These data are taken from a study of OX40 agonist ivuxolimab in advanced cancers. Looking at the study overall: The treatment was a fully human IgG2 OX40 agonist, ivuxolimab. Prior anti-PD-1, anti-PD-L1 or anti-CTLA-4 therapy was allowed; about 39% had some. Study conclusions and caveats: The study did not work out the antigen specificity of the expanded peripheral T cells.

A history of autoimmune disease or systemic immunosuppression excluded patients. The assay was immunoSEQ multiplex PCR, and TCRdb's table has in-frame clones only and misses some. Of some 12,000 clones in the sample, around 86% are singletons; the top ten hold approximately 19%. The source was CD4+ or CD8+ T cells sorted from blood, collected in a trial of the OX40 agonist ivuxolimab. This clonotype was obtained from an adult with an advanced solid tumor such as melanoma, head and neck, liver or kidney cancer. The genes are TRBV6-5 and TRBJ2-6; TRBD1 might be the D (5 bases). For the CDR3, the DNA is TGTGCCAGCAGCACAGGTCCCGTCGCCAACGTCCTGACTTTC. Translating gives CASSTGPVANVLTF.